What follows describes a single T cell receptor (beta chain). The data originate from a study of T cell repertoires in cytomegalovirus infection. This CDR3 is built from 17 residues. Germline V gene data show CDR1 as LNHDA and CDR2 as SQIVND (reference sequence). After removal of 2 bases from V and 6 bases from J, the junction contained 9 bases not matched to a gene. TCRdb reanalysed the reads using MiXCR and keeps one entry per CDR3 protein. The sample yields about 740,000 distinct CDR3 sequences, approximately 40% seen once. The TCR comes from a human donor in good health (CMV status not recorded). Some clones in this sample may be carry-over from other donors' samples. Sequencing was performed on PBMCs. The genes are TRBV19 and TRBJ2-7; the match to TRBD2 covers 14 bases. CDR3 sequence reads: CASSITGTSGSLAEQYF. For the CDR3, the DNA is TGTGCCAGTAGTATAACGGGGACTAGCGGGAGTTTGGCCGAGCAGTACTTC.